The 20 T cell receptor beta chains in this list originate from one sample, sequenced in a study of cytomegalovirus exposure and HLA in healthy donors. The PCR used 60 Vbeta and 13 Jbeta primers. TCRdb's table, derived via immunoSEQ multiplex PCR, lists solely in-frame clones and lacks some. The sample lists 60,000 or so clones, about 72% occurring once. The material sequenced was PBMCs. All receptors come from a woman in her forties in good health and CMV-seropositive.

This clone was seen more than once but under ten times. This chain uses TRBV5-4 with TRBJ2-2; 8 bases line up with TRBD2. CDR3 length equals 15 residues. Per the germline V gene, CDR1 is SGHNT and CDR2 is YYREEE (reference sequence). The junction had 4 bases not matched to a gene; V was cut back by 3 bases and J by 3 bases. This CDR3 reads CASSSSGRYTGELFF. The CDR3 nucleotides read TGTGCCAGCAGCTCCAGCGGGAGATACACCGGGGAGCTGTTTTTT. Looking up the rest from reference TRBV5-4 and TRBJ2-2 gives the full variable domain: ETGVTQSPTHLIKTRGQQVTLRCSSQSGHNTVSWYQQALGQGPQFIFQYYREEENGRGNFPPRFSGLQFPNYSSELNVNALELDDSALYLCASSSSGRYTGELFFGEGSRLTVL.

The chain uses TRBV5-1 and TRBJ2-3; 15 nucleotides align to TRBD2. Germline V gene sequence: CDR1 SGHRS, CDR2 YFSETQ. Unmatched junction bases numbered 16, after V lost 4 bases and J lost 4 bases. CDR3 length equals 20 residues. CDR3 in amino acids: CASSLPPGLAGGFAPDTQYF. CDR3 bases: TGCGCCAGCAGCCTTCCACCGGGACTAGCGGGGGGTTTCGCCCCAGATACGCAGTATTTT.

This clone was seen a single time. The rearrangement joins TRBV19 to TRBJ1-1; TRBD1 agrees at 7 bases. The V gene's germline CDR1 is LNHDA and CDR2 SQIVND (reference sequence). V shed 0 bases, J shed 0 bases, and the junction held 4 bases outside the gene matches. The CDR3 runs to 16 residues. The CDR3 spells CASSIEAGTVNTEAFF. CDR3 nucleotide sequence: TGTGCCAGTAGTATAGAGGCCGGGACAGTGAACACTGAAGCTTTCTTT.

V and J are TRBV19 and TRBJ1-4; TRBD1 matches at 10 bases. The CDR3 loop spans 16 amino acids. Germline lookup yields CDR1 LNHDA and CDR2 SQIVND (reference sequence). Germline trimming cut 7 bases from V and 7 bases from J; bases unmatched to any gene: 12. The CDR3 reads CASMDRGRYRGEKLFF. The CDR3 DNA is TGTGCCAGTATGGACAGGGGGAGGTATAGAGGTGAAAAACTGTTTTTT.

The chain is built from TRBV18 and TRBJ2-7, with 7 bases lining up with TRBD1. There are 15 residues in the CDR3. V gave up 3 bases and J gave up 7 bases; unmatched junction bases: 12. Germline loops: CDR1 KGHSH, CDR2 LQKENI. CDR3 in amino acids: CASSPIGTAPWEQYF. For the CDR3, the DNA is TGTGCCAGCTCACCGATCGGGACAGCCCCTTGGGAGCAGTACTTC.

The chain joins TRBV4-1 to TRBJ2-5; D not resolved. This CDR3 is 13 amino acids long. Per the germline V gene, CDR1 is MGHRA and CDR2 is YSYEKL. V lost 4 bases, J lost 6 bases, and 12 bases lay in between. In DNA form, the CDR3 reads TGCGCCAGCAGCCCAAGAGCGCCCCAGACCCAGTACTTC. It codes for CASSPRAPQTQYF.

A few counts support this clone. The gene calls are TRBV10-3 and TRBJ2-1, with 8 bases matching TRBD2. The CDR3 sequence is 13 residues long. With V trimmed by 8 bases and J by 8 bases, 8 bases remained unmatched. Germline loops: CDR1 ENHRY, CDR2 SYGVKD. The CDR3 region has the DNA TGTGCCATCTGGGCGGGAGGCGGGCATGAGCAGTTCTTC. Protein sequence: CAIWAGGGHEQFF.

This clone ranks as medium-sized (0.01 to 0.1%). The chain combines TRBV19 with TRBJ2-7; 11 bases agree with TRBD1. Germline assignment: CDR1 LNHDA and CDR2 SQIVND (reference sequence). The CDR3 is 14 amino acids. Trimming at V came to 3 bases and at J to 4 bases, leaving 2 bases not matched to a gene. CDR3 protein: CASSIRDRGYEQYF. The CDR3 DNA sequence: TGTGCCAGTAGTATCCGGGACAGGGGGTACGAGCAGTACTTC.

This chain joins TRBV5-6 and TRBJ1-6; 7 bases match TRBD1. Germline V CDR1 and CDR2: SGHDT, YYEEEE. This CDR3 has 16 residues. The ends lost 5 bases at V and 9 bases at J; junction bases unmatched: 14. DNA of the CDR3: TGTGCCAGCAGATTTATTGGGTCAGGGGGGATTTCACCCCTCCACTTT. Protein sequence: CASRFIGSGGISPLHF. Full variable domain (remainder filled in from reference TRBV5-6 and TRBJ1-6): DAGVTQSPTHLIKTRGQQVTLRCSPKSGHDTVSWYQQALGQGPQFIFQYYEEEERQRGNFPDRFSGHQFPNYSSELNVNALLLGDSALYLCASRFIGSGGISPLHFGNGTRLTVT.

The gene calls are TRBV6-4 and TRBJ2-3, with TRBD1 as a possible D gene (6 bases). From germline, CDR1 is MRHNA and CDR2 SNTAGT. This CDR3 is 15 amino acids long. Trimming removed 2 bases at V and 4 bases at J, with 13 bases between. CDR3 amino acids: CASSDEGTQADTQYF. CDR3 in DNA: TGTGCCAGCAGTGACGAAGGGACACAAGCAGATACGCAGTATTTT.

The chain couples TRBV27 to TRBJ2-5, with 8 bases aligning to TRBD2. V shed 8 bases, J shed 1 base, and the junction held 9 bases outside the gene matches. The germline gives CDR1 MNHEY, CDR2 SMNVEV (reference sequence). The CDR3 has 15 residues. The CDR3 sequence: CASRRNGGAQETQYF. The CDR3 nucleotides read TGTGCCAGCCGACGTAACGGGGGGGCCCAAGAGACCCAGTACTTC.

J is TRBJ2-1 and V is TRBV5-4, with D maybe TRBD1 (6 bases). There are 12 residues in the CDR3. Germline CDR1 is SGHNT and CDR2 is YYREEE (reference sequence). The V end lost 4 bases, the J end lost 6 bases, and 8 bases lay between the germline ends. CDR3 in amino acids: CASSQDSNEQFF. The DNA of the CDR3 is TGTGCCAGCAGCCAGGACAGCAATGAGCAGTTCTTC.

The J gene is TRBJ2-1, the V gene TRBV29-1, with D perhaps matching TRBD2 (7 bases). The CDR3 covers 14 residues. Germline V gives CDR1 SQVTM, CDR2 ANQGSEA. The V gene lost 7 bases and the J gene lost 2 bases, with 15 bases spanning the gap. The DNA for the CDR3 is TGCAGCGCCGAGGGGGGGGCGCCCTACAATGAGCAGTTCTTC. Translated: CSAEGGAPYNEQFF.

This rearrangement joins TRBV6-1 to TRBJ1-2, with TRBD1 matching over 11 bases. In germline, CDR1 is MNHNS, CDR2 SASEGT. The junction had 9 bases not matched to a gene; V was cut back by 4 bases and J by 8 bases. This CDR3 is 15 amino acids long. In nucleotides, the CDR3 is TGTGCCAGCAGTGTACAGGACAGGGGGCGTGGAGGCTACACCTTC. The encoded protein is CASSVQDRGRGGYTF.

V is TRBV10-3 and J is TRBJ1-5; 7 bases match TRBD1. The CDR3 extends over 13 amino acids. The germline V gene has CDR1 ENHRY and CDR2 SYGVKD. Unmatched junction bases numbered 9, after V lost 11 bases and J lost 5 bases. CDR3 in amino acids: CAVGGQVDQPQHF. CDR3 coding DNA: TGTGCCGTCGGCGGACAGGTTGATCAGCCCCAGCATTTT.

This chain joins TRBV5-1 and TRBJ1-1; 8 nucleotides match TRBD1. The CDR3 consists of 13 residues. Per germline, CDR1 SGHRS and CDR2 YFSETQ. V shed 3 bases and J 6 bases; nucleotides not matched to a gene: 4. The CDR3 sequence is CASSWGTGSEAFF. The CDR3 DNA sequence: TGCGCCAGCAGCTGGGGGACAGGTTCTGAAGCTTTCTTT.

The sample holds a few counts of this clone. The chain joins TRBV7-2 to TRBJ1-1, with a tentative D call TRBD1 (6 bases). Germline V gene data show CDR1 as SGHTA and CDR2 as FQGNSA. The germline V and J ends were trimmed by 0 bases and 0 bases, with 20 bases remaining between them. The CDR3 is 19 residues long. The DNA for the CDR3 is TGTGCCAGCAGCTTAGCCGATATCCGGGACACCTCCATGAACACTGAAGCTTTCTTT. It encodes CASSLADIRDTSMNTEAFF.

V and J are TRBV19 and TRBJ1-6, with D possibly being TRBD1 (5 bases). Germline assignment: CDR1 LNHDA and CDR2 SQIVND (reference sequence). CDR3 length equals 14 residues. The V and J ends lost 5 bases and 5 bases respectively, with 10 bases between them. CDR3 bases: TGTGCCAGTAGTGTTGCAGGGAATAATTCACCCCTCCACTTT. Residues: CASSVAGNNSPLHF.

V usage is TRBV27 and J usage is TRBJ2-7; tentatively, D is TRBD1 (5 bases). CDR1 is MNHEY, CDR2 SMNVEV, per germline (reference sequence). The CDR3 sequence is 13 residues long. Trimming cost V 4 bases and J 3 bases, with 10 bases left between them. The CDR3 here is CASSSRQLYEQYF. The DNA of the CDR3 is TGTGCCAGCAGTTCGCGACAGCTCTACGAGCAGTACTTC.

J is TRBJ1-2 and V is TRBV5-5; D is perhaps TRBD1 (5 bases). The germline V and J ends were trimmed by 1 base and 3 bases, with 13 bases remaining between them. The CDR3 contains 15 residues. CDR1 and CDR2 from the germline V gene are SGHKS and YYEKEE (reference sequence). Written as DNA, the CDR3 is TGTGCCAGCAGCTTGACCGGGGGGACCTACTATGGCTACACCTTC. Translation gives CASSLTGGTYYGYTF.